A selection of T cell receptor beta chains follows, all from one sample in a study of radiotherapy plus CTLA-4 blockade in lung cancer. Using immunoSEQ multiplex PCR, the repertoire was profiled, and TCRdb retains in-frame clones only, with some absent. The sample holds roughly 80,000 clones, 60% to 85% seen once. The material sequenced was peripheral blood, taken from a patient treated with radiotherapy plus ipilimumab. The receptors here all came from a human donor with non-small cell lung cancer who had a partial response to radiotherapy plus ipilimumab. Some clones in this sample may be carry-over from other donors' samples. Each CDR3 is given with its conserved first and last residue. The order of the fields is D gene, J gene, clone size, V gene, CDR3 DNA, CDR3 protein. D genes are given only for firm matches. Only some rows state a clone size, as once, few, many or a class for expanded clones.

D: TRBD1
J: TRBJ1-1
size: .
V: TRBV29-1
DNA: TGCAGCGTTGTCACAGGGGCGCACACTGAAGCTTTCTTT
CDR3: CSVVTGAHTEAFF

D: .
J: TRBJ1-5
size: few
V: TRBV28
DNA: TGTGCCAGCAGTTCCCCACCAGGCAATCCCGATCAGCCCCAGCATTTT
CDR3: CASSSPPGNPDQPQHF

D: TRBD2
J: TRBJ2-3
size: .
V: TRBV27
DNA: TGTGCCAGCAGTTTTCTGGGACTAGAGGTCACAGATACGCAGTATTTT
CDR3: CASSFLGLEVTDTQYF

D: TRBD2
J: TRBJ2-1
size: .
V: TRBV5-4
DNA: TGTGCCAGCAGCTTGGTCCTACTAGCGGGAGGCTACAATGAGCAGTTCTTC
CDR3: CASSLVLLAGGYNEQFF

D: TRBD1
J: TRBJ1-5
size: once
V: TRBV19
DNA: TGTGCCAGTAGTATGGCCGGGACAGGGAACAATCAGCCCCAGCATTTT
CDR3: CASSMAGTGNNQPQHF

D: .
J: TRBJ2-5
size: once
V: TRBV5-6
DNA: TGTGCCAGCAGCTGGGGGACGGGGGTCTCGGAGACCCAGTACTTC
CDR3: CASSWGTGVSETQYF

D: TRBD1
J: TRBJ1-2
size: once
V: TRBV11-3
DNA: TGTGCCAGCAGCTTAGGGCAGGGGGGCAACTATGGCTACACCTTC
CDR3: CASSLGQGGNYGYTF

D: TRBD1
J: TRBJ2-1
size: .
V: TRBV2
DNA: TGTGCCAGCAGACAACCCCCTCAGGGACAGGATAACAATGAGCAGTTCTTC
CDR3: CASRQPPQGQDNNEQFF

D: .
J: TRBJ1-2
size: .
V: TRBV7-2
DNA: TGTGCCAGCAGCTTGAGCCCGACAGAGAGCCATGGCTACACCTTC
CDR3: CASSLSPTESHGYTF

D: TRBD2
J: TRBJ2-3
size: .
V: TRBV9
DNA: TGTGCCAGCAGCGTAGGTAGTAGCGGGAGTGGGGCAGATACGCAGTATTTT
CDR3: CASSVGSSGSGADTQYF

D: .
J: TRBJ1-1
size: .
V: TRBV4-3
DNA: TGCGCCAGCAGCCAAGAATGGCGGGGGGCAGGGACTGAAGCTTTCTTT
CDR3: CASSQEWRGAGTEAFF

D: .
J: TRBJ2-3
size: .
V: TRBV13
DNA: TGTGCCAGCAGCTTTAGAGAGACTAGCACAGATACGCAGTATTTT
CDR3: CASSFRETSTDTQYF

D: TRBD1
J: TRBJ1-6
size: .
V: TRBV7-9
DNA: TGTGCCAGCAGCTTAGGGGGACAGACTAATAATTCACCCCTCCACTTT
CDR3: CASSLGGQTNNSPLHF

D: .
J: TRBJ2-3
size: .
V: TRBV7-2
DNA: TGTGCCAGCAGCTTAGGACTTAAGACCCCGGATACGCAGTATTTT
CDR3: CASSLGLKTPDTQYF

D: TRBD1
J: TRBJ1-1
size: .
V: TRBV14
DNA: TGTGCCAGCAGCGCACAGGGGGTTTTAGCTTTCTTT
CDR3: CASSAQGVLAFF

D: .
J: TRBJ1-2
size: .
V: TRBV28
DNA: TGTGCCAGCAGTTCCGGGGGAGGCTCAGCGAGCGGCTACACCTTC
CDR3: CASSSGGGSASGYTF

D: TRBD2
J: TRBJ2-2
size: .
V: TRBV7-2
DNA: TGTGCCAGCAGCTTAGACGGGGGGGCCAACACCGGGGAGCTGTTTTTT
CDR3: CASSLDGGANTGELFF

D: TRBD1
J: TRBJ1-6
size: few
V: TRBV6-5
DNA: TGTGCCAGCAGTTACGAGCTTGGACAGGGGACATCACCCCTCCACTTT
CDR3: CASSYELGQGTSPLHF

D: .
J: TRBJ1-5
size: .
V: TRBV19
DNA: TGTGCCAGTAGTAAATCGGAAATGGGCGGGCAGCCCCAGCATTTT
CDR3: CASSKSEMGGQPQHF

D: .
J: TRBJ2-1
size: .
V: TRBV10-1
DNA: TGCGCCAGCAGTGGACAGTCCTACAATGAGCAGTTCTTC
CDR3: CASSGQSYNEQFF

D: .
J: TRBJ1-5
size: once
V: TRBV9
DNA: TGTGCCAGCAGCCCCGGGGGGACCTCCAACAATCAGCCCCAGCATTTT
CDR3: CASSPGGTSNNQPQHF

D: TRBD2
J: TRBJ2-1
size: .
V: TRBV11-2
DNA: TGTGCCAGCAGTTACACTAGCGGGGCGTACAATGAGCAGTTCTTC
CDR3: CASSYTSGAYNEQFF

D: TRBD2
J: TRBJ2-7
size: .
V: TRBV5-1
DNA: TGCGCCAGCAGCCTCGGACTAGCCCCCACCTACGAGCAGTACTTC
CDR3: CASSLGLAPTYEQYF

D: TRBD2
J: TRBJ2-2
size: .
V: TRBV7-2
DNA: TGTGCCAGCAGCTTAAACGGGGGGACGAACACCGGGGAGCTGTTTTTT
CDR3: CASSLNGGTNTGELFF

D: .
J: TRBJ2-3
size: .
V: TRBV15
DNA: TGTGCCACCAGCAGGGGCTTTACAGATACGCAGTATTTT
CDR3: CATSRGFTDTQYF

D: TRBD1
J: TRBJ2-1
size: .
V: TRBV10-2
DNA: TGCGCCAGCAGGTCTCCGGGACAGGGCCATGAGCAGTTCTTC
CDR3: CASRSPGQGHEQFF

D: .
J: TRBJ1-5
size: .
V: TRBV19
DNA: TGTGCCAGTAGTACCCTTCTACAGGGAACGGGGCAGCCCCAGCATTTT
CDR3: CASSTLLQGTGQPQHF

D: .
J: TRBJ2-2
size: .
V: TRBV11-2
DNA: TGTGCCAGCAACCAGGCCGCGGAGGGAAACACCGGGGAGCTGTTTTTT
CDR3: CASNQAAEGNTGELFF